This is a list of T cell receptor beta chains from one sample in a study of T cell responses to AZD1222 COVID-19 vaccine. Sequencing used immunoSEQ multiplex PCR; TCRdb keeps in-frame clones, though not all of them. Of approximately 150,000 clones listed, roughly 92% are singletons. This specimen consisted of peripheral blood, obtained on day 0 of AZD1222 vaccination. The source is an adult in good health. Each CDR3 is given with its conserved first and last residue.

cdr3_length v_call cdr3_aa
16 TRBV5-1 CASSLLAGGVQETQYF
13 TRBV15 CATSREEQGGPFF
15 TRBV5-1 CASSWRTGRDTEAFF
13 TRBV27 CASASGPYQPQHF
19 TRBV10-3 CAISTGQMDSSDRTDTQYF
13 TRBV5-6 CASSPVSVDEQFF
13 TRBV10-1 CASSETYNSPLHF
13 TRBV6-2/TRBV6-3 CASSYGGLYEQYF
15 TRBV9 CASSVDGLFGNTIYF
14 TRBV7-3 CASSSGLLNSPLHF
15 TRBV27 CASSLAGQVSYEQYF
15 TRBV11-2 CASSSIGGRGNEQFF
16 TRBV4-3 CASSQDRPGGSGGYTF
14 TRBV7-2 CASSQWAGSQPQHF